The next 21 T cell receptor beta chains were all read from a single sample in a study of identical twins. TCRdb processed the 5' RACE reads anew with MiXCR; each CDR3 protein has one entry. The data contain 500,000 to 600,000 distinct CDR3 sequences, less than 25% of them singletons. The sample was also reused in another study, on T cells expressing NK-cell markers.

Sequences were obtained from CD4+ T cells sorted from blood. These receptors were collected from a young woman in good health.

The rearrangement uses TRBV4-2 and TRBJ1-2; D perhaps matches TRBD1 (5 bases). Germline values: CDR1 LGHNA, CDR2 YNFKEQ. The CDR3 consists of 16 residues. The germline V and J ends were trimmed by 3 bases and 3 bases, with 17 bases remaining between them. CDR3 sequence reads: CASSQTPGRGDYGYTF. CDR3 in DNA: TGTGCCAGCAGCCAGACCCCAGGAAGGGGAGACTATGGCTACACCTTC.

V and J are TRBV4-2 and TRBJ1-1; D not resolved. Trimming removed 0 bases from V and 0 bases from J, with 11 bases in between. CDR3 length equals 16 residues. Germline V CDR1 and CDR2: LGHNA, YNFKEQ. CDR3 coding DNA: TGTGCCAGCAGCCAAGATCATGGAGACATGAACACTGAAGCTTTCTTT. As protein: CASSQDHGDMNTEAFF.

This clonotype was counted a few times. The V gene is TRBV7-2, the J gene TRBJ1-5, with 7 bases lining up with TRBD1. Germline CDR1 is SGHTA and CDR2 is FQGNSA. V lost 5 bases to trimming and J lost 4 bases; unmatched junction nucleotides: 8. The CDR3 length is 15 residues. The CDR3 protein is CASSRTGTENQPQHF. In nucleotides, the CDR3 is TGTGCCAGCAGCCGGACCGGGACAGAGAATCAGCCCCAGCATTTT. Filled out from reference TRBV7-2 and TRBJ1-5, the complete variable domain reads GAGVSQSPSNKVTEKGKDVELRCDPISGHTALYWYRQSLGQGLEFLIYFQGNSAPDKSGLPSDRFSAERTGGSVSTLTIQRTQQEDSAVYLCASSRTGTENQPQHFGDGTRLSIL.

This clonotype occurred a few times. The V and J genes are TRBV20-1 and TRBJ1-1; D uncertain. CDR1 is DFQATT, CDR2 SNEGSKA, per germline (reference sequence). V was clipped by 3 bases and J by 3 bases, with 14 bases between them. The CDR3 totals 14 residues. The CDR3: CSARGLRRDTEAFF. The CDR3 DNA follows: TGCAGTGCTAGGGGCCTAAGGCGGGACACTGAAGCTTTCTTT.

The chain couples TRBV5-1 to TRBJ2-3; a weak D match, TRBD2 (5 bases). V was shortened by 4 bases and J by 1 base, with 10 bases between the two germline ends. The CDR3 length is 14 residues. Germline values: CDR1 SGHRS, CDR2 YFSETQ. CDR3 sequence reads: CASSGTRRTDTQYF. The CDR3 DNA sequence: TGCGCCAGCAGCGGAACTAGGCGCACAGATACGCAGTATTTT. Full variable domain (rest looked up from reference TRBV5-1 and TRBJ2-3): KAGVTQTPRYLIKTRGQQVTLSCSPISGHRSVSWYQQTPGQGLQFLFEYFSETQRNKGNFPGRFSGRQFSNSRSEMNVSTLELGDSALYLCASSGTRRTDTQYFGPGTRLTVL.

This clonotype has just a few counts. The chain has TRBV5-1 and TRBJ1-2, with D possibly being TRBD1 (5 bases). The CDR3 loop spans 13 amino acids. Germline CDR1 SGHRS, CDR2 YFSETQ. V lost 5 bases and J lost 2, with 10 bases in between. The CDR3 sequence is CASRVDRNYGYTF. The CDR3 DNA follows: TGCGCCAGCAGAGTCGACAGAAACTATGGCTACACCTTC.

This clonotype has just a few counts. The chain employs TRBV15 and TRBJ2-3; 11 nucleotides align to TRBD2. The CDR3 extends over 16 amino acids. CDR1 and CDR2 (germline): LNHNV, YYDKDF (reference sequence). V was pared by 6 bases and J by 1 base, with 6 bases of the junction left unmatched. This CDR3 reads CATRGGLAAGTDTQYF. Written as DNA, the CDR3 is TGTGCCACCAGAGGGGGACTAGCGGCTGGCACAGATACGCAGTATTTT. Supplemented by reference TRBV15 and TRBJ2-3, the full variable domain reads DAMVIQNPRYQVTQFGKPVTLSCSQTLNHNVMYWYQQKSSQAPKLLFHYYDKDFNNEADTPDNFQSRRPNTSFCFLDIRSPGLGDTAMYLCATRGGLAAGTDTQYFGPGTRLTVL.

This clonotype was picked up a small number of times. The V gene is TRBV5-1, the J gene TRBJ1-2, with D unclear. The V and J ends lost 4 bases and 0 bases respectively, with 7 bases between them. Per the germline V gene, CDR1 is SGHRS and CDR2 is YFSETQ. This CDR3 spans 13 amino acids. CDR3 amino acids: CASSDGSNYGYTF. The CDR3 DNA is TGCGCCAGCAGCGACGGATCTAACTATGGCTACACCTTC.

The chain carries TRBV7-9 and TRBJ1-2; 7 nucleotides line up with TRBD1. V gave up 4 bases and J gave up 4 bases; unmatched junction bases: 9. CDR3 size: 15 residues. From germline, CDR1 is SEHNR and CDR2 FQNEAQ (reference sequence). Here the CDR3 DNA reads TGTGCCAGCAGCTCCAACAGGGGAGGAAGCTATGGCTACACCTTC. Its translation is CASSSNRGGSYGYTF.

V and J are TRBV20-1 and TRBJ1-4, with 9 bases aligning to TRBD1. The CDR3 length is 13 residues. Germline CDR1 DFQATT, CDR2 SNEGSKA (reference sequence). The J segment lost 11 bases and the V segment lost 6 bases, leaving 10 bases of the junction unmatched. CDR3 nucleotides: TGCAGTGCACAAGGGACAGGGTTGGCGAAACTGTTTTTT. This sequence encodes CSAQGTGLAKLFF.

The J gene is TRBJ2-1, the V gene TRBV20-1; 11 bases fit TRBD2. V lost 6 bases, J lost 5 bases, and 21 bases stayed unmatched. Germline CDR1 is DFQATT and CDR2 is SNEGSKA (reference sequence). The CDR3 is 19 residues long. The CDR3 here is CSAQSELAGGRWGHNEQFF. CDR3 DNA sequence: TGCAGTGCCCAGTCGGAGCTAGCGGGAGGCCGGTGGGGGCACAATGAGCAGTTCTTC.

This rearrangement joins TRBV5-4 to TRBJ2-1, with D possibly being TRBD2 (6 bases). V dropped 3 bases and J dropped 8 bases, with 12 bases sitting between them. The length of the CDR3 is 13 residues. Germline loops: CDR1 SGHNT, CDR2 YYREEE (reference sequence). The CDR3 region is CASSWGVIDEQFF. The CDR3 nucleotides read TGTGCCAGCAGCTGGGGGGTGATCGATGAGCAGTTCTTC.

This clonotype was seen more than once but under ten times. This chain uses TRBV7-2 with TRBJ2-7; D uncertain. This CDR3 contains 15 residues. Per germline, CDR1 SGHTA and CDR2 FQGNSA. Trimming took off 2 bases at V and 3 bases at J, with 14 bases between the two ends. The CDR3 region is CASSLSLTANYEQYF. The CDR3 nucleotides read TGTGCCAGCAGCTTAAGCTTGACCGCGAACTACGAGCAGTACTTC.

This clonotype was counted between two and nine times. This chain uses TRBV20-1 with TRBJ2-7, with 8 positions matching TRBD1. The germline V gene has CDR1 DFQATT and CDR2 SNEGSKA (reference sequence). This CDR3 is 12 amino acids long. With 5 bases clipped from V and 6 bases from J, the junction kept 6 bases outside the gene matches. This CDR3 is CSAYGTGVEQYF. CDR3 sequence (DNA): TGCAGTGCTTACGGGACAGGCGTCGAGCAGTACTTC.

This clonotype was counted a few times. This chain joins TRBV7-3 and TRBJ2-1, with 7 positions matching TRBD1. Germline lookup yields CDR1 SGHTA and CDR2 FQGTGA. This CDR3 is built from 17 residues. After removal of 5 bases from V and 0 bases from J, the junction contained 10 bases not matched to a gene. CDR3 region: CASSAHRGDPSYNEQFF. In DNA form, the CDR3 reads TGTGCCAGCAGCGCCCACAGGGGCGACCCCTCCTACAATGAGCAGTTCTTC. The complete variable domain, with remaining parts taken from reference TRBV7-3 and TRBJ2-1, reads GAGVSQTPSNKVTEKGKYVELRCDPISGHTALYWYRQSLGQGPEFLIYFQGTGAADDSGLPNDRFFAVRPEGSVSTLKIQRTERGDSAVYLCASSAHRGDPSYNEQFFGPGTRLTVL.

This clonotype appeared a few times. The V call is TRBV11-2, the J call TRBJ1-3; D not resolved. CDR3 length equals 14 residues. V was pared by 5 bases and J by 9 bases, with 17 bases between. Germline lookup yields CDR1 SGHAT and CDR2 FQNNGV. The CDR3 DNA is TGTGCCAGCAGCCTTACTTGGGCCGGCGGCACCATATATTTT. Its protein is CASSLTWAGGTIYF.

The rearrangement joins TRBV19 to TRBJ2-3, with D tentatively TRBD2 (6 bases). The CDR3 extends over 13 amino acids. V was shortened by 3 bases and J by 3 bases, with 7 bases between the two germline ends. CDR1 is LNHDA and CDR2 is SQIVND in the germline V gene (reference sequence). For the CDR3, the DNA is TGTGCCAGTAGTATCCGGGAGACAGATACGCAGTATTTT. This translates into CASSIRETDTQYF.

This clonotype was detected a few times. The chain has TRBV29-1 and TRBJ1-2; D call uncertain. The V and J ends lost 7 bases and 4 bases respectively, with 19 bases between them. The CDR3 runs 14 residues. CDR1 and CDR2 (germline): SQVTM, ANQGSEA. For the CDR3, the DNA is TGCAGCGCCCACACGAGTTCTGGTCCCTATGGCTACACCTTC. Translating it yields CSAHTSSGPYGYTF.

About this clonotype itself: Given the absence of the conserved phenylalanine or tryptophan at the CDR3 end, a read error is likely. The chain recombines TRBV5-1 with TRBJ1-3; D is unresolved. Germline V CDR1 and CDR2: SGHRS, YFSETQ. V was trimmed by 7 bases and J by 4 bases, leaving 12 bases between them. CDR3 size: 13 residues. CDR3 coding DNA: TGCGCCAGCCGTGGGGATAGAGGAAACACCATATATCTT. This translates into CASRGDRGNTIYL.

The chain has TRBV12-5 and TRBJ2-2; D is perhaps TRBD1 (5 bases). CDR1 LGHNT and CDR2 FRNRAP come from the germline V gene. The CDR3 contains 15 residues. V was shortened by 4 bases and J by 1 base, with 10 bases between the two germline ends. Here the CDR3 DNA reads TGTGCTAGTGGTTCGCAGGGATTGAACACCGGGGAGCTGTTTTTT. Translation: CASGSQGLNTGELFF.

This clonotype was seen a handful of times. V gene TRBV12-3 or TRBV12-4 combines with J gene TRBJ2-2; D is unresolved. The CDR3 runs to 13 residues. Trimming took off 4 bases at V and 5 bases at J, with 8 bases between the two ends. The CDR3 nucleotides are TGTGCCAGCAGTTACTTCGAAACCGGGGAGCTGTTTTTT. This codes for CASSYFETGELFF.